This TCR beta chain stems from a study of blood T cell repertoires in COVID-19. Germline V gene sequence: CDR1 LNHDA, CDR2 SQIVND (reference sequence). V lost 2 bases, J lost 6 bases, and 16 bases lay in between. The CDR3 is made up of 16 amino acids. Within 2 weeks of study entry, exposed participants had contacted a PCR-confirmed or clinician-diagnosed COVID-19 case. Here immunoSEQ multiplex PCR was the method, and the copy in TCRdb shows in-frame clones only, minus some. The data show 250,000 or so clones, 85% seen once. The rearrangement links TRBV19 to TRBJ2-2; tentatively, D is TRBD1 (7 bases). The clonotype was recovered from a woman aged 45-59 years who had been exposed to COVID-19. Sequencing input: PBMCs or T cells enriched from blood (not recorded which). The DNA of the CDR3 is TGTGCCAGTAGTATACCCCGACAGGGAGGACCCGGGGAGCTGTTTTTT. Translated, it gives CASSIPRQGGPGELFF.